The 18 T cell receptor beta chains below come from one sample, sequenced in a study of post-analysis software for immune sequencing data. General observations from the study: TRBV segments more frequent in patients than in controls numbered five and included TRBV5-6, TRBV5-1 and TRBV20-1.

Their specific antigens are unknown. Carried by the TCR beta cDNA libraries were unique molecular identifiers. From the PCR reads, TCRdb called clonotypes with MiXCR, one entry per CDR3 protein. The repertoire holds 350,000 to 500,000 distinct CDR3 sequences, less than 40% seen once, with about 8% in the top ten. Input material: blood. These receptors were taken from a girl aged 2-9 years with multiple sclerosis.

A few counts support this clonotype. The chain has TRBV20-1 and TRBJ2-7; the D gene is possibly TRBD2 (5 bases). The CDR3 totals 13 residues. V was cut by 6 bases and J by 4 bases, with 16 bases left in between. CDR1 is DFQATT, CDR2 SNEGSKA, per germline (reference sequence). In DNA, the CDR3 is TGCAGTGCCCCCCGACTACGTGGGTACGAGCAGTACTTC. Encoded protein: CSAPRLRGYEQYF.

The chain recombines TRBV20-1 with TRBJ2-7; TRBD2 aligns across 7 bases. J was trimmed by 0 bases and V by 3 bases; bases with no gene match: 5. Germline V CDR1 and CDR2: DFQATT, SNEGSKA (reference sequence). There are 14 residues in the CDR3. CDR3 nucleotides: TGCAGTGCTAGCCCTAGCGGAAACTCCTACGAGCAGTACTTC. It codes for CSASPSGNSYEQYF.

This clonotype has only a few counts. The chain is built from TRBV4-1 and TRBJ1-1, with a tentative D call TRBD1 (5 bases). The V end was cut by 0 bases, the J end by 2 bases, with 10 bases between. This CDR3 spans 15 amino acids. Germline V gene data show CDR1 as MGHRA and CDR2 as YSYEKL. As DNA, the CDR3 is TGCGCCAGCAGCCAAGATCGTGGGGGAAACACTGAAGCTTTCTTT. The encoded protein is CASSQDRGGNTEAFF.

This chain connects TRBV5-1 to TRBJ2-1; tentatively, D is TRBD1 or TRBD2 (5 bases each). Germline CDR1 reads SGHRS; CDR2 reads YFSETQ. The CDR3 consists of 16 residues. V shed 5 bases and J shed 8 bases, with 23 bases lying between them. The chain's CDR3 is CASSSTQGTGMYEQFF. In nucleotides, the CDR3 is TGCGCCAGCAGTTCAACCCAGGGTACGGGGATGTATGAGCAGTTCTTC.

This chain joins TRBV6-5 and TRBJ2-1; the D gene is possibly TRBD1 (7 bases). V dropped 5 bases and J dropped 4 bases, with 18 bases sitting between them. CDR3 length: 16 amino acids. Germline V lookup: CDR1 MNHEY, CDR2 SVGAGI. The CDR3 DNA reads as TGTGCCAGCAGTCAACTGACAGGGAGGACGTACAATGAGCAGTTCTTC. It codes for CASSQLTGRTYNEQFF.

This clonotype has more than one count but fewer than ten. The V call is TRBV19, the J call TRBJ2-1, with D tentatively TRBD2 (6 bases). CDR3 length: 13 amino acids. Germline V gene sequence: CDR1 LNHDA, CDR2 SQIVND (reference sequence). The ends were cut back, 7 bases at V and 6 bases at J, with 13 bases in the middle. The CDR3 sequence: CASIAGIGNEQFF. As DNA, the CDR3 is TGTGCCAGTATCGCGGGGATTGGCAATGAGCAGTTCTTC.

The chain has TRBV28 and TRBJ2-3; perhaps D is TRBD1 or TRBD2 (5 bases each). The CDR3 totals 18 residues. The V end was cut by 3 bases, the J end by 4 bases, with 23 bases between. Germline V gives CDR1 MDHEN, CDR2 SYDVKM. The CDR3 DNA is TGTGCCAGCAGTTTCTCTCTAAAAGGGATGGGGACGGCAGATACGCAGTATTTT. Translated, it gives CASSFSLKGMGTADTQYF.

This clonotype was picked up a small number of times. CDR3 in DNA: TGCGCCAGCAGCTACGGACAGGGGGCATCCAATGAGCAGTTCTTC. It codes for CASSYGQGASNEQFF. V usage is TRBV5-1 and J usage is TRBJ2-1; 11 nucleotides match TRBD1. Trimming removed 3 bases from V and 6 bases from J; junction bases left unmatched: 5. Germline-derived CDR1 and CDR2 are SGHRS and YFSETQ. This CDR3 has 15 amino acids.

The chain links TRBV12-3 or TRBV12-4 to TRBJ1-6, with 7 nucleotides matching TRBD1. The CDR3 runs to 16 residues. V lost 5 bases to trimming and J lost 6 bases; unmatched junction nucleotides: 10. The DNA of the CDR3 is TGTGCCAGCAGTGATGCTGAGACAGGGAGTAATTCACCCCTCCACTTT. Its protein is CASSDAETGSNSPLHF.

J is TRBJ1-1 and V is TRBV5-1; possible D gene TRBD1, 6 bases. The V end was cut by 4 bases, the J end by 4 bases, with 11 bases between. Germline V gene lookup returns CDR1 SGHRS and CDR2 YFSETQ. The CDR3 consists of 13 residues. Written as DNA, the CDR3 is TGCGCCAGCAGCCCAACAGGGACCACTGAAGCTTTCTTT. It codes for CASSPTGTTEAFF.

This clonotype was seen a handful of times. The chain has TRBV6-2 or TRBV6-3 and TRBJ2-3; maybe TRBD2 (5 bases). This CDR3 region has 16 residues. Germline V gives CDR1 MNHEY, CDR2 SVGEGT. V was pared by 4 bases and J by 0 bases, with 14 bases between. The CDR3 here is CASSWMGSVSTDTQYF. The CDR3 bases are TGTGCCAGCAGTTGGATGGGGAGTGTGAGCACAGATACGCAGTATTTT.

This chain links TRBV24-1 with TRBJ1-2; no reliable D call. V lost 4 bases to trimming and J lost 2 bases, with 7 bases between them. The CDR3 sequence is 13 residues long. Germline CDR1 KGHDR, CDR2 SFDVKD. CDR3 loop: CATSEEKNYGYTF. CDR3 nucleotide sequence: TGTGCCACCAGTGAGGAAAAGAACTATGGCTACACCTTC.

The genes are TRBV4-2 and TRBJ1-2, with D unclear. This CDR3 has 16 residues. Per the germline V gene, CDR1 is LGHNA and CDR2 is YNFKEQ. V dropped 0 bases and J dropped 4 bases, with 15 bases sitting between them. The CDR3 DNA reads TGTGCCAGCAGCCAAGATCGGAATTCGTTGGGCTATGGCTACACCTTC. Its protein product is CASSQDRNSLGYGYTF.

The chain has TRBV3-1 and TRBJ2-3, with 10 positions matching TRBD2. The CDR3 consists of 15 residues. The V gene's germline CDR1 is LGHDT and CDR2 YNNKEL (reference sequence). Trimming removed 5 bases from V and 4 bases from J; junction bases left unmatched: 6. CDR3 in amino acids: CASSTLAGAADTQYF. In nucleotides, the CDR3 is TGTGCCAGCAGCACCCTAGCGGGAGCGGCAGATACGCAGTATTTT.

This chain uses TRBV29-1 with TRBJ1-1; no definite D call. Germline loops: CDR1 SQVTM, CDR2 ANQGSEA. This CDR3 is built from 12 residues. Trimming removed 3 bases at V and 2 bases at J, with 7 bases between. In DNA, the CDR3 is TGCAGCGTTGAGGCGGATAACACTGAAGCTTTCTTT. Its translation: CSVEADNTEAFF.

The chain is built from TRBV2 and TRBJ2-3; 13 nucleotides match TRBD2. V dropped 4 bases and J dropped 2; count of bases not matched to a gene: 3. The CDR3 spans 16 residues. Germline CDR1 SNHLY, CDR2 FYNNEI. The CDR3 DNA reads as TGTGCCAGCAGTGCCGGGACTAGCGGGAACACAGATACGCAGTATTTT. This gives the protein CASSAGTSGNTDTQYF.

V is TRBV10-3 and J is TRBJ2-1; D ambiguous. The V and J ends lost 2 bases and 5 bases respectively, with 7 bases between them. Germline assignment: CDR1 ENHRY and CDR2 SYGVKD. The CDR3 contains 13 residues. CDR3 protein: CAISEMADNEQFF. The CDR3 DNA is TGTGCCATCAGTGAGATGGCAGACAATGAGCAGTTCTTC.

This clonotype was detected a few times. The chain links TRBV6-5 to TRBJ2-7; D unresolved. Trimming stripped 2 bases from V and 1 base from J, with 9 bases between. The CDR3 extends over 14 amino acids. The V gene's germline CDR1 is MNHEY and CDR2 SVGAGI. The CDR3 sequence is CASSYGDRSYEQYF. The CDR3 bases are TGTGCCAGCAGTTACGGCGACCGATCCTACGAGCAGTACTTC.